This TCR beta chain stems from a study of blood T cell repertoires in COVID-19. Study-level background: The United States, Italy and Spain supplied acute and convalescent COVID-19 samples. PBMCs, B-cell-depleted T cells, or T cells provided the cDNA or gDNA that made up the material.

Study processing details: Reference gene primer amplification gave nucleated cell count estimates. Data came from immunoSEQ multiplex PCR; TCRdb stores just in-frame clones and leaves some out. The V and J calls and clone size are taken from that table; D and trimming were inferred from the DNA. The sample contains approximately 97,000 clones, 90% of which appear only once. This CDR3 is built from 16 residues. V lost 2 bases to trimming and J lost 0 bases; unmatched junction nucleotides: 4. Germline V gives CDR1 MNHEY, CDR2 SMNVEV (reference sequence). The rearrangement uses TRBV27 and TRBJ1-1, with 9 bases lining up with TRBD1. This receptor was taken from a man between 60 and 75 years old with acute or convalescent COVID-19. Sequences were obtained from peripheral blood. CDR3 bases: TGTGCCAGCAGTTTAACAGGGGGCTTAATGAACACTGAAGCTTTCTTT. It translates to CASSLTGGLMNTEAFF.